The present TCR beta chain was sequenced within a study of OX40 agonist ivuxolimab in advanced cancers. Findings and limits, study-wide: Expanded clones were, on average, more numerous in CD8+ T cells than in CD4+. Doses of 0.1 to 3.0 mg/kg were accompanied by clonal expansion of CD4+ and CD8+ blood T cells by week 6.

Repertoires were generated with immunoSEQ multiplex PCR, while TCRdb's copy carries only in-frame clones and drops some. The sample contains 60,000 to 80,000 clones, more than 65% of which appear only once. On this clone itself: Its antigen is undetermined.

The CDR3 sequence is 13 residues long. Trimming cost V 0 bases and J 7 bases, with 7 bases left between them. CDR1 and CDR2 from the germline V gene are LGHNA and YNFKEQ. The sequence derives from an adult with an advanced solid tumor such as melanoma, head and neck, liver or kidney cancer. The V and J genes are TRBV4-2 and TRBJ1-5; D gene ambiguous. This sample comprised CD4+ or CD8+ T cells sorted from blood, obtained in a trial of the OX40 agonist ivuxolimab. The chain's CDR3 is CASSQDRAQPQHF. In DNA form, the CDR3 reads TGTGCCAGCAGCCAAGATAGGGCCCAGCCCCAGCATTTT.